One sample yielded the 18 T cell receptor beta chains listed below, sequenced in a study of cytomegalovirus exposure and HLA in healthy donors. Amplification used 60 Vbeta primers and 13 Jbeta primers. Generated by immunoSEQ multiplex PCR, the TCRdb table keeps only in-frame clones and is missing some. Of 150,000 or so clones in the sample, 70% to 80% are singletons; the top ten hold 1.3%. The sample was PBMCs. The source is a man aged 25-45 years in good health and CMV-seronegative.

The chain has TRBV5-6 and TRBJ2-5; TRBD1 matches 9 bases. V lost 4 bases to trimming and J lost 1 base; unmatched junction nucleotides: 8. CDR3 length: 16 residues. Germline V gene data show CDR1 as SGHDT and CDR2 as YYEEEE. The CDR3 nucleotides read TGTGCCAGCAGCCTACAGACAGGGGGATTCCAAGAGACCCAGTACTTC. The encoded protein is CASSLQTGGFQETQYF.

V and J are TRBV2 and TRBJ2-1; a possible D gene is TRBD2 (6 bases). The CDR3 is made up of 13 amino acids. Trimming stripped 7 bases from V and 3 bases from J, with 10 bases between. From germline, CDR1 is SNHLY and CDR2 FYNNEI. CDR3 region: CASNGGSYNEQFF. The DNA of the CDR3 is TGTGCCAGCAACGGGGGAAGCTACAATGAGCAGTTCTTC.

This chain links TRBV4-1 with TRBJ2-1; 14 bases align to TRBD2. This CDR3 has 18 amino acids. Germline values: CDR1 MGHRA, CDR2 YSYEKL. V lost 2 bases to trimming and J lost 0 bases; unmatched junction nucleotides: 3. The CDR3 sequence is CASSQWTSGGPSYNEQFF. The CDR3 region has the DNA TGCGCCAGCAGCCAATGGACTAGCGGGGGGCCCTCCTACAATGAGCAGTTCTTC.

V usage is TRBV2 and J usage is TRBJ2-5, with a weak D call TRBD2 (6 bases). V was clipped by 2 bases and J by 2 bases, with 15 bases between them. Germline V gene data show CDR1 as SNHLY and CDR2 as FYNNEI. The CDR3 covers 16 residues. DNA of the CDR3: TGTGCCAGCAGTGAATTTCGTGGGGGGTTACAAGAGACCCAGTACTTC. Protein sequence: CASSEFRGGLQETQYF.

For this clone: Other DNA sequences within the sample encode an identical CDR3. CDR3 sequence: CASSPSGNSYEQYF. Written as DNA, the CDR3 is TGTGCCAGCAGCCCTAGCGGGAACTCCTACGAGCAGTACTTC. V is TRBV5-4 and J is TRBJ2-7; 9 bases agree with TRBD2. This CDR3 is built from 14 residues. V gave up 4 bases and J gave up 0 bases; unmatched junction bases: 2. Germline lookup yields CDR1 SGHNT and CDR2 YYREEE (reference sequence).

The chain is built from TRBV7-2 and TRBJ2-7; D might be TRBD1 (6 bases). From germline, CDR1 is SGHTA and CDR2 FQGNSA. This CDR3 is built from 16 residues. V lost 1 base to trimming and J lost 2 bases, with 15 bases between them. CDR3 in DNA: TGTGCCAGCAGCTTAGGTAACAGGGCGATTACCTACGAGCAGTACTTC. This sequence encodes CASSLGNRAITYEQYF. The whole variable domain, filled in from reference TRBV7-2 and TRBJ2-7, reads GAGVSQSPSNKVTEKGKDVELRCDPISGHTALYWYRQSLGQGLEFLIYFQGNSAPDKSGLPSDRFSAERTGGSVSTLTIQRTQQEDSAVYLCASSLGNRAITYEQYFGPGTRLTVT.

The chain uses TRBV5-1 and TRBJ2-1; 9 nucleotides agree with TRBD1. This CDR3 is built from 15 residues. V lost 0 bases to trimming and J lost 8 bases; unmatched junction nucleotides: 6. Germline V gives CDR1 SGHRS, CDR2 YFSETQ. CDR3 in amino acids: CASSLAGQGIYEQFF. The CDR3 DNA is TGCGCCAGCAGCTTGGCGGGACAGGGTATTTATGAGCAGTTCTTC.

This clone was picked up one time. The chain employs TRBV9 and TRBJ2-7; no reliable D call. This CDR3 contains 14 residues. CDR1 and CDR2 from the germline V gene are SGDLS and YYNGEE. The germline V and J ends were trimmed by 1 base and 1 base, with 9 bases remaining between them. The CDR3 reads CASSVRGASYEQYF. Written as DNA, the CDR3 is TGTGCCAGCAGCGTACGAGGAGCTTCCTACGAGCAGTACTTC.

This chain joins TRBV5-6 and TRBJ1-2, with TRBD1 matching 8 bases. The germline V gene encodes CDR1 SGHDT and CDR2 YYEEEE. CDR3 size: 16 residues. V lost 2 bases, J lost 6 bases, and 12 bases stayed unmatched. The CDR3 loop is CASSFRDRLGQNGYTF. The DNA for the CDR3 is TGTGCCAGCAGCTTTCGGGACAGGCTAGGTCAGAATGGCTACACCTTC.

This clone was found a few times. The chain recombines TRBV19 with TRBJ2-7; TRBD2 agrees at 14 bases. Germline-derived CDR1 and CDR2 are LNHDA and SQIVND (reference sequence). V lost 6 bases and J lost 9; bases outside the gene matches: 16. This CDR3 contains 17 residues. The CDR3 spells CASSPEMGTSGRVVQYF. The CDR3 DNA reads TGTGCCAGTAGCCCCGAAATGGGGACTAGCGGGAGAGTAGTGCAGTACTTC.

J is TRBJ2-1 and V is TRBV2; 8 bases align to TRBD2. V was pared by 6 bases and J by 7 bases, with 20 bases of the junction left unmatched. This CDR3 is built from 18 residues. Germline V CDR1 and CDR2: SNHLY, FYNNEI. The CDR3, as DNA: TGTGCCAGCAGCGAACTAATTGGTAGCGGGGCGAAGTTAAATGAGCAGTTCTTC. This sequence encodes CASSELIGSGAKLNEQFF.

As DNA, the CDR3 is TGTGCCAGCAGCTTAAGGCGCGAGGCTGAAGCTTTCTTT. This encodes CASSLRREAEAFF. The genes are TRBV7-2 and TRBJ1-1; no clear D gene. This CDR3 has 13 residues. V shed 2 bases and J shed 6 bases, with 10 bases lying between them. CDR1 is SGHTA and CDR2 is FQGNSA in the germline V gene.

The rearrangement joins TRBV5-1 to TRBJ2-3; no clear D. The length of the CDR3 is 15 residues. Germline-derived CDR1 and CDR2 are SGHRS and YFSETQ. Trimming cost V 0 bases and J 1 base, with 9 bases left between them. CDR3 sequence: CASSLEASRTDTQYF. The CDR3 nucleotides are TGCGCCAGCAGCTTGGAAGCGTCGCGCACAGATACGCAGTATTTT.

The chain combines TRBV15 with TRBJ2-7, with 7 bases lining up with TRBD1. The germline CDR1 and CDR2 sequences are LNHNV and YYDKDF (reference sequence). V was clipped by 0 bases and J by 3 bases; unmatched bases: 8. This CDR3 has 16 amino acids. CDR3 bases: TGTGCCACCAGCAGAGATCGCTTGGACAGGAGCTACGAGCAGTACTTC. Amino acid sequence: CATSRDRLDRSYEQYF.

The chain joins TRBV2 to TRBJ2-5, with 13 positions matching TRBD2. Trimming cost V 7 bases and J 4 bases; bases outside gene matches: 3. The CDR3 sequence is 14 residues long. The germline CDR1 and CDR2 sequences are SNHLY and FYNNEI. CDR3 sequence (DNA): TGTGCCAGCAACGGACTAGCGGGGGCAGAGACCCAGTACTTC. Translated, it gives CASNGLAGAETQYF.

The V and J genes are TRBV9 and TRBJ1-2; a possible D gene is TRBD1 (6 bases). The V gene's germline CDR1 is SGDLS and CDR2 YYNGEE. Trimming shortened V by 4 bases and J by 7 bases, and 17 bases separated the two germline ends. The length of the CDR3 is 14 residues. CDR3 nucleotide sequence: TGTGCCAGCAGCCCCCCCGGACAGCCGCTTGGCTACACCTTC. Residues: CASSPPGQPLGYTF.

V is TRBV5-1 and J is TRBJ1-4, with TRBD1 matching 7 bases. Germline values: CDR1 SGHRS, CDR2 YFSETQ. The CDR3 extends over 14 amino acids. The V gene end was trimmed by 3 bases and the J gene end by 8 bases; junction bases not matched to a gene: 7. Here the CDR3 reads CASSYRGEGEKLFF. CDR3 sequence (DNA): TGCGCCAGCAGCTACAGGGGAGAGGGGGAAAAACTGTTTTTT.

The chain recombines TRBV7-2 with TRBJ2-1, with D perhaps TRBD2 (5 bases). Trimming left V 11 bases short and J 4 bases short, with 9 bases between. The germline CDR1 and CDR2 sequences are SGHTA and FQGNSA. The CDR3 spans 11 residues. The CDR3 protein is CAGSLYNEQFF. DNA of the CDR3: TGTGCCGGGAGTTTATACAATGAGCAGTTCTTC.